The 29 T cell receptor beta chains below all came from one sample that was sequenced in a study of T cell responses to AZD1222 COVID-19 vaccine. TCRdb's copy holds only in-frame clones and misses some; the assay was immunoSEQ multiplex PCR. This sample yields 80,000 to 90,000 clones, of which around nine tenths are seen a single time; approximately 5.2% belongs to the top ten. The sequences come from peripheral blood, collected on day 0 of MenACWY control vaccination. These receptors originate from an adult in good health.

The rearrangement links TRBV5-1 to TRBJ2-5; D gene unclear. Trimming took 5 bases from V and 1 from J, leaving 9 bases between them. Germline assignment: CDR1 SGHRS and CDR2 YFSETQ. The length of the CDR3 is 13 residues. As DNA, the CDR3 is TGCGCCAGCAGTCAAGTGAGCCAAGAGACCCAGTACTTC. This encodes CASSQVSQETQYF.

The rearrangement joins TRBV19 to TRBJ1-2; 8 nucleotides match TRBD1. J was trimmed by 3 bases and V by 5 bases; bases with no gene match: 2. CDR3 length: 13 amino acids. The germline CDR1 and CDR2 sequences are LNHDA and SQIVND (reference sequence). CDR3 loop: CASSPDRDYGYTF. The CDR3 coding sequence is TGTGCCAGTAGTCCGGACAGGGACTATGGCTACACCTTC.

The rearrangement joins TRBV5-4 to TRBJ2-5; 9 nucleotides match TRBD2. CDR1 is SGHNT and CDR2 is YYREEE in the germline V gene (reference sequence). With V trimmed by 4 bases and J by 0 bases, 7 bases remained unmatched. The CDR3 is made up of 16 amino acids. CDR3 DNA sequence: TGTGCCAGCAGCAGGGCTAGCGGGGCGTACCAAGAGACCCAGTACTTC. Its translation: CASSRASGAYQETQYF.

The CDR3 DNA follows: TGTGCCAGCAGCTCAACAGGGGGGTGGGTATCTGAAGCTTTCTTT. It yields the protein CASSSTGGWVSEAFF. The chain uses TRBV12-1 and TRBJ1-1; no check of the table's D call, TRBD1, against the DNA was made. TRBV12-1 is described as a pseudogene. This CDR3 has 15 residues.

Written as DNA, the CDR3 is TGTGCCAGCAGCGGGCCTCCCTACAATGAGCAGTTCTTC. Translating gives CASSGPPYNEQFF. The chain has TRBV3-1 (or the pseudogene TRBV3-2) and TRBJ2-1; D is ambiguous. Germline values: CDR1 LGHDT, CDR2 YNNKEL (reference sequence). Trimming cost V 5 bases and J 2 bases, with 7 bases left between them. This CDR3 is 13 amino acids long.

The gene calls are TRBV15 and TRBJ2-5; D remains unclear. Per the germline V gene, CDR1 is LNHNV and CDR2 is YYDKDF (reference sequence). CDR3 length equals 12 residues. V lost 1 base, J lost 9 bases, and 9 bases lay in between. The CDR3 loop is CATSRGPVAQYF. The CDR3 DNA reads as TGTGCCACCAGCAGAGGGCCCGTGGCCCAGTACTTC.

Worth noting for this clone: Its ends do not fully match the called genes, so a read error is possible. J is TRBJ2-5 and V is TRBV7-7; TRBD2 matches at 8 bases. Germline V gene data show CDR1 as SSHAT and CDR2 as FNYEAQ (reference sequence). The CDR3 length is 15 residues. The DNA of the CDR3 is TGTGCTAGCAGCCGTAGCGGGGCGCCCCAAGAGACCCAGTACTTC. Translated, it gives CASSRSGAPQETQYF.

V gene TRBV28 combines with J gene TRBJ1-5; the D gene is possibly TRBD1 (5 bases). This CDR3 contains 16 residues. Trimming took off 5 bases at V and 0 bases at J, with 14 bases between the two ends. The germline V gene has CDR1 MDHEN and CDR2 SYDVKM. CDR3 amino acids: CASSRDGSYSNQPQHF. The DNA for the CDR3 is TGTGCCAGCAGTCGGGACGGGTCTTATAGCAATCAGCCCCAGCATTTT.

The V gene is TRBV6-4, the J gene TRBJ2-6; D is unresolved. V lost 6 bases, J lost 0 bases, and 9 bases lay in between. Germline CDR1 reads MRHNA; CDR2 reads SNTAGT. The CDR3 spans 15 residues. The CDR3 here is CASSVGASGANVLTF. The CDR3 coding sequence is TGTGCCAGCAGCGTCGGCGCCTCTGGGGCCAACGTCCTGACTTTC.

The gene calls are TRBV14 and TRBJ1-3; 8 bases are a match to TRBD1. Trimming cost V 4 bases and J 4 bases; bases outside gene matches: 3. The CDR3 length is 14 residues. CDR1 is SGHDN, CDR2 FVKESK, per germline. CDR3 protein: CASSRSGGGNTIYF. CDR3 nucleotides: TGTGCCAGCAGCCGATCAGGGGGCGGAAACACCATATATTTT.

The J gene is TRBJ1-1, the V gene TRBV6-1; D might be TRBD1 (5 bases). The CDR3 has 14 residues. Germline lookup yields CDR1 MNHNS and CDR2 SASEGT. V lost 3 bases, J lost 4 bases, and 12 bases lay in between. CDR3 amino acids: CASSDQGDTTEAFF. CDR3 DNA sequence: TGTGCCAGCAGTGATCAGGGAGATACCACTGAAGCTTTCTTT.

V is TRBV27 and J is TRBJ2-5; 7 bases agree with TRBD2. This CDR3 comprises 14 residues. The germline V gene encodes CDR1 MNHEY and CDR2 SMNVEV (reference sequence). Trimming at V came to 5 bases and at J to 5 bases, leaving 8 bases not matched to a gene. Written as DNA, the CDR3 is TGTGCCAGCAGTAACTCAGCGGGACCGGAGACCCAGTACTTC. Its protein is CASSNSAGPETQYF.

The CDR3 bases are TGTGCCAGCAGCTTAGGAACTGGCGGGGGGGATACGCAGTATTTT. Its translation: CASSLGTGGGDTQYF. V is TRBV7-9 and J is TRBJ2-3, with 8 bases lining up with TRBD2. The V gene's germline CDR1 is SEHNR and CDR2 FQNEAQ (reference sequence). V shed 1 base and J 6 bases; nucleotides not matched to a gene: 6. The length of the CDR3 is 15 residues.

This clone was seen just once. The genes are TRBV25-1 and TRBJ1-4; D is perhaps TRBD1 (6 bases). The CDR3 extends over 15 amino acids. V shed 0 bases and J shed 7 bases, with 12 bases lying between them. Germline loops: CDR1 MGHDK, CDR2 SYGVNS. CDR3: CASSEYGGLGEKLFF. The CDR3 coding sequence is TGTGCCAGCAGTGAATATGGGGGGCTTGGTGAAAAACTGTTTTTT.

This chain uses TRBV12-3 or TRBV12-4 with TRBJ1-6; D gene ambiguous. V dropped 0 bases and J dropped 10 bases, with 4 bases sitting between them. The CDR3 consists of 12 residues. The CDR3 reads CASSLAPSPLHF. CDR3 nucleotide sequence: TGTGCCAGCAGTTTAGCGCCCTCACCCCTCCACTTT.

J is TRBJ1-4 and V is TRBV19, with 7 bases fitting TRBD1. V lost 5 bases to trimming and J lost 0 bases; unmatched junction nucleotides: 3. This CDR3 comprises 15 residues. The germline gives CDR1 LNHDA, CDR2 SQIVND (reference sequence). The CDR3 DNA is TGTGCCAGTAGTCTCACAGGGGCAACTAATGAAAAACTGTTTTTT. Protein product: CASSLTGATNEKLFF. Using reference TRBV19 and TRBJ1-4 for the parts outside the CDR3, the full variable domain is DGGITQSPKYLFRKEGQNVTLSCEQNLNHDAMYWYRQDPGQGLRLIYYSQIVNDFQKGDIAEGYSVSREKKESFPLTVTSAQKNPTAFYLCASSLTGATNEKLFFGSGTQLSVL.

The V call is TRBV19, the J call TRBJ1-1; 10 bases fit TRBD1. Germline CDR1 reads LNHDA; CDR2 reads SQIVND (reference sequence). Trimming removed 4 bases from V and 2 bases from J; junction bases left unmatched: 10. The CDR3 totals 17 residues. CDR3 region: CASSRGGTGDRNTEAFF. As DNA, the CDR3 is TGTGCCAGTAGTAGGGGTGGGACAGGGGACAGAAACACTGAAGCTTTCTTT.

The rearrangement links TRBV7-2 to TRBJ2-7, with D possibly being TRBD1 (6 bases). V lost 0 bases, J lost 6 bases, and 12 bases lay in between. The CDR3 runs 14 residues. Germline CDR1 is SGHTA and CDR2 is FQGNSA. Written as DNA, the CDR3 is TGTGCCAGCAGCTTAGCTACAGGGACGGGCGAGCAGTACTTC. Amino acids: CASSLATGTGEQYF.

The chain's CDR3 is CASSLDGAGAGQPQHF. CDR3 nucleotides: TGCGCCAGCAGCTTGGATGGTGCGGGGGCAGGCCAGCCCCAGCATTTT. V gene TRBV5-1 combines with J gene TRBJ1-5, with D perhaps matching TRBD1 (6 bases). The CDR3 extends over 16 amino acids. The germline CDR1 and CDR2 sequences are SGHRS and YFSETQ. V lost 0 bases and J 7 bases, leaving 17 bases between the germline ends.

This sequence joins TRBV7-2 and TRBJ2-3, with 9 bases aligning to TRBD2. Trimming removed 1 base from V and 3 bases from J; junction bases left unmatched: 2. The CDR3 is made up of 15 amino acids. In germline, CDR1 is SGHTA, CDR2 FQGNSA. CDR3: CASSLVAGGTDTQYF. CDR3 nucleotides: TGTGCCAGCAGCTTAGTTGCGGGAGGGACAGATACGCAGTATTTT.

The genes are TRBV28 and TRBJ1-6; D possibly corresponds to TRBD1 (5 bases). Germline loops: CDR1 MDHEN, CDR2 SYDVKM. The CDR3 consists of 15 residues. Trimming left V 4 bases short and J 7 bases short, with 14 bases between. The CDR3 sequence is CASSSSGTGNSPLHF. In DNA form, the CDR3 reads TGTGCCAGCAGTTCCTCCGGGACGGGAAATTCACCCCTCCACTTT.

V usage is TRBV10-3 and J usage is TRBJ2-2; D is ambiguous. Deletions cut 0 bases from V and 6 bases from J, with 14 bases between. This CDR3 has 16 residues. Germline-derived CDR1 and CDR2 are ENHRY and SYGVKD. CDR3 residues: CAISESIQMVAGELFF. Written as DNA, the CDR3 is TGTGCCATCAGTGAGTCAATACAGATGGTTGCCGGGGAGCTGTTTTTT.

The chain links TRBV4-3 to TRBJ1-1, with a tentative D call TRBD1 (5 bases). From germline, CDR1 is LGHNA and CDR2 YSLEER. With 1 base removed from V and 1 base from J, the gap between germline ends came to 7 bases. This CDR3 contains 14 residues. DNA of the CDR3: TGCGCCAGCAGCCAAGTTACAGGGAACACTGAAGCTTTCTTT. Its protein product is CASSQVTGNTEAFF.

A remark on this clone: Other DNA sequences within the sample encode an identical CDR3. V usage is TRBV27 and J usage is TRBJ1-1, with TRBD1 matching 8 bases. The CDR3 spans 15 residues. V gave up 3 bases and J gave up 1 base; unmatched junction bases: 4. CDR1 and CDR2 (germline): MNHEY, SMNVEV (reference sequence). The CDR3 region has the DNA TGTGCCAGCAGTTTGGACGGACAGGGGAACACTGAAGCTTTCTTT. Translation gives CASSLDGQGNTEAFF.

V is TRBV2 and J is TRBJ2-2, with D possibly TRBD1 on 5 matching bases. Germline values: CDR1 SNHLY, CDR2 FYNNEI. This CDR3 spans 13 amino acids. V lost 6 bases and J 6 bases, leaving 11 bases between the germline ends. CDR3 residues: CASRVRDPGELFF. In nucleotides, the CDR3 is TGTGCCAGCAGGGTCAGGGATCCCGGGGAGCTGTTTTTT. The full variable domain, rest sourced from reference TRBV2 and TRBJ2-2, is EPEVTQTPSHQVTQMGQEVILRCVPISNHLYFYWYRQILGQKVEFLVSFYNNEISEKSEIFDDQFSVERPDGSNFTLKIRSTKLEDSAMYFCASRVRDPGELFFGEGSRLTVL.

V is TRBV7-9 and J is TRBJ2-1; 9 bases line up with TRBD2. In germline, CDR1 is SEHNR, CDR2 FQNEAQ (reference sequence). Trimming at V came to 8 bases and at J to 5 bases, leaving 7 bases not matched to a gene. The CDR3 runs 14 residues. The CDR3 protein is CASDSGTSNNEQFF. The CDR3 DNA follows: TGTGCCAGCGACTCCGGGACTAGCAACAATGAGCAGTTCTTC.

The chain combines TRBV19 with TRBJ1-4; D remains ambiguous. Trimming took 5 bases from V and 0 from J, leaving 7 bases between them. This CDR3 has 14 residues. The germline gives CDR1 LNHDA, CDR2 SQIVND (reference sequence). The CDR3: CASSLPATNEKLFF. For the CDR3, the DNA is TGTGCCAGTAGTCTTCCGGCAACTAATGAAAAACTGTTTTTT.

This chain uses TRBV6-5 with TRBJ1-1; 10 nucleotides line up with TRBD1. The V gene end was trimmed by 6 bases and the J gene end by 1 base; junction bases not matched to a gene: 2. The length of the CDR3 is 14 residues. Germline CDR1 is MNHEY and CDR2 is SVGAGI. The CDR3 region is CASRWTGGNTEAFF. The DNA for the CDR3 is TGTGCCAGCAGGTGGACAGGGGGGAACACTGAAGCTTTCTTT.

In this sample, this clone turned up once. The CDR3 coding sequence is TGTGCCAGCAGTTTGCGCGGACAGGGAACAGACTATGGCTACACCTTC. Translation: CASSLRGQGTDYGYTF. The chain has TRBV27 and TRBJ1-2; 8 bases align to TRBD1. Germline assignment: CDR1 MNHEY and CDR2 SMNVEV (reference sequence). This CDR3 contains 16 residues. V gave up 3 bases and J gave up 3 bases; unmatched junction bases: 9.